The next 29 T cell receptor beta chains were all read from a single sample in a study of T cell repertoires in cytomegalovirus infection (dated by TCRdb to between 2019 and 2020). Sequencing was carried out with an Illumina HiSeq 1500. Starting from the raw public reads, TCRdb applied fastp trimming at Q25, assembled clones with MiXCR and retained in-frame beta chains. Entries that share a CDR3 protein sequence are merged under the most common genes and DNA. Counted in this sample were about 200,000 distinct CDR3 sequences; approximately 9.6% of them appeared once. The ten top clones hold approximately 4.2% of the sample. The sequenced sample was PBMCs. These receptors came from a human donor in good health (CMV status not recorded). Some clones in this sample may be carry-over from other donors' samples.

This clonotype was counted at least ten times. This CDR3 is CSASSLGWGYNEQFF. CDR3 coding DNA: TGCAGTGCTAGTTCTCTAGGGTGGGGCTACAATGAGCAGTTCTTC. The chain couples TRBV20-1 to TRBJ2-1; no clear D. Germline CDR1 DFQATT, CDR2 SNEGSKA (reference sequence). The CDR3 has 15 amino acids. V was cut by 3 bases and J by 3 bases, with 15 bases left in between.

J is TRBJ2-2 and V is TRBV19; no firm D call. This CDR3 spans 15 amino acids. Between the trimmed V and J ends, which lost 6 bases and 3 bases, there was a span of 14 bases. Germline CDR1 is LNHDA and CDR2 is SQIVND (reference sequence). CDR3 region: CASSPTRWDTGELFF. CDR3 nucleotide sequence: TGTGCCAGTAGCCCAACACGGTGGGACACCGGGGAGCTGTTTTTT.

This clonotype has at least ten counts. CDR3 DNA sequence: TGTGCCAGCAGTCGGGGGAGCGGCTACACCTTC. It is translated as CASSRGSGYTF. V and J are TRBV12-3 or TRBV12-4 and TRBJ1-2, with D possibly matching TRBD1 (5 bases). V was pared by 5 bases and J by 8 bases, with 9 bases between. CDR3 size: 11 residues.

In its sample, this clonotype was seen a few times. V is TRBV5-6 and J is TRBJ2-7; tentatively, D is TRBD1 (7 bases). The germline V gene has CDR1 SGHDT and CDR2 YYEEEE. This CDR3 contains 14 residues. Between the trimmed V and J ends, which lost 0 bases and 3 bases, there was a span of 10 bases. The CDR3 region has the DNA TGTGCCAGCAGCTTGGGACAGGGACTCTACGAGCAGTACTTC. Translating gives CASSLGQGLYEQYF.

The V gene is TRBV29-1, the J gene TRBJ1-3; perhaps TRBD1 as D (5 bases). The CDR3 runs to 15 residues. The germline V and J ends were trimmed by 7 bases and 1 base, with 17 bases remaining between them. From germline, CDR1 is SQVTM and CDR2 ANQGSEA. The CDR3 DNA follows: TGCAGCGCCGAGGGGTTTGGAACGTCTGGAAACACCATATATTTT. Amino acids: CSAEGFGTSGNTIYF.

J is TRBJ1-2 and V is TRBV29-1; 8 bases map to TRBD1. Per the germline V gene, CDR1 is SQVTM and CDR2 is ANQGSEA. The trim removed 6 bases at V and 3 bases at J, leaving 12 bases unmatched. This CDR3 has 15 amino acids. The CDR3 protein is CSVRHGTGGDYGYTF. The DNA for the CDR3 is TGCAGCGTCCGTCACGGGACAGGAGGAGACTATGGCTACACCTTC. Combining the CDR3 with reference TRBV29-1 and TRBJ1-2 gives the whole variable domain SAVISQKPSRDICQRGTSLTIQCQVDSQVTMMFWYRQQPGQSLTLIATANQGSEATYESGFVIDKFPISRPNLTFSTLTVSNMSPEDSSIYLCSVRHGTGGDYGYTFGSGTRLTVV.

V usage is TRBV9 and J usage is TRBJ1-2; 8 nucleotides line up with TRBD1. Germline V gene sequence: CDR1 SGDLS, CDR2 YYNGEE. This CDR3 has 16 residues. V lost 0 bases, J lost 2 bases, and 6 bases stayed unmatched. The CDR3 region has the DNA TGTGCCAGCAGCGTAGAATTCCGGACAGGGAACTATGGCTACACCTTC. Protein product: CASSVEFRTGNYGYTF.

This clonotype came up many times. V is TRBV5-6 and J is TRBJ2-3, with TRBD2 identical over 9 bases. Trimming cost V 1 base and J 8 bases; bases outside gene matches: 8. This CDR3 is built from 15 residues. Per the germline V gene, CDR1 is SGHDT and CDR2 is YYEEEE. Written as DNA, the CDR3 is TGTGCCAGCAGCTTGAGAGCGGGAGGCTACGGTACGCAGTATTTT. Translated, it gives CASSLRAGGYGTQYF.

At least ten counts were recorded for this clonotype. CDR3 DNA: TGTGCCAGCAGCCCCTCAAGTCCGCCCCGACGGATTAACTATGGCTACACCTTC. Encoded protein: CASSPSSPPRRINYGYTF. The chain joins TRBV7-2 to TRBJ1-2; unclear D gene. The CDR3 length is 18 residues. Germline CDR1 and CDR2: SGHTA and FQGNSA. V lost 5 bases to trimming and J lost 1 base, with 23 bases between them.

V gene TRBV6-5 combines with J gene TRBJ2-5; 7 bases line up with TRBD2. The CDR3 runs 11 residues. V lost 6 bases and J lost 7; bases outside the gene matches: 2. Germline V lookup: CDR1 MNHEY, CDR2 SVGAGI. CDR3 in amino acids: CASRTGGTQYF. Here the CDR3 DNA reads TGTGCCAGCAGAACGGGGGGGACCCAGTACTTC.

In this sample, this clonotype turned up a few times. The genes are TRBV29-1 and TRBJ1-2; perhaps TRBD1 as D (5 bases). In germline, CDR1 is SQVTM, CDR2 ANQGSEA. V was cut by 7 bases and J by 8 bases, with 14 bases left in between. The CDR3 runs 11 residues. The CDR3, as DNA: TGCAGCGCCCAAGGGACGGCAGGCTACACCTTC. Its protein is CSAQGTAGYTF. The variable domain in full, with the rest retrieved from reference TRBV29-1 and TRBJ1-2, is SAVISQKPSRDICQRGTSLTIQCQVDSQVTMMFWYRQQPGQSLTLIATANQGSEATYESGFVIDKFPISRPNLTFSTLTVSNMSPEDSSIYLCSAQGTAGYTFGSGTRLTVV.

This clonotype was observed at least ten times. This chain uses TRBV12-3 or TRBV12-4 with TRBJ1-5; D is possibly TRBD1 (5 bases). The germline V and J ends were trimmed by 6 bases and 6 bases, with 18 bases remaining between them. The CDR3 loop spans 15 amino acids. This chain's CDR3 is CASRYKTGGSQPQHF. The CDR3 DNA sequence: TGTGCCAGCAGATACAAGACCGGGGGAAGTCAGCCCCAGCATTTT.

The sample holds a few counts of this clonotype. J is TRBJ1-5 and V is TRBV4-2; D is unresolved. This CDR3 region has 13 residues. Germline V gene lookup returns CDR1 LGHNA and CDR2 YNFKEQ. V was shortened by 0 bases and J by 6 bases, with 6 bases between the two germline ends. As DNA, the CDR3 is TGTGCCAGCAGCCAAGACTCCGGTCAGCCCCAGCATTTT. This gives the protein CASSQDSGQPQHF.

This clonotype was observed at least ten times. The rearrangement uses TRBV7-2 and TRBJ1-2; no clear D. Germline-derived CDR1 and CDR2 are SGHTA and FQGNSA. V lost 2 bases, J lost 4 bases, and 14 bases lay in between. The CDR3 is 15 residues long. The CDR3: CASSLTGREGYGYTF. CDR3 bases: TGTGCCAGCAGCTTAACTGGTAGGGAGGGCTATGGCTACACCTTC.

This clonotype was observed many times. The chain joins TRBV7-2 to TRBJ2-2; D may be TRBD2 (6 bases). Germline CDR1 reads SGHTA; CDR2 reads FQGNSA. CDR3 length equals 15 residues. V shed 2 bases and J shed 1 base, with 8 bases lying between them. In DNA, the CDR3 is TGTGCCAGCAGCTTAATAGCGGAGAACACCGGGGAGCTGTTTTTT. Its protein is CASSLIAENTGELFF.

Many counts were recorded for this clonotype. The CDR3 sequence is CSVETGGPTNEKLFF. Here the CDR3 DNA reads TGCAGCGTTGAAACAGGGGGACCAACTAATGAAAAACTGTTTTTT. This rearrangement joins TRBV29-1 to TRBJ1-4; 8 nucleotides align to TRBD1. CDR3 length: 15 residues. Unmatched junction bases numbered 2, after V lost 2 bases and J lost 0 bases. Germline-derived CDR1 and CDR2 are SQVTM and ANQGSEA.

This clonotype was seen ten or more times. J is TRBJ1-2 and V is TRBV10-3; TRBD1 agrees at 8 bases. The V gene end was trimmed by 4 bases and the J gene end by 2 bases; junction bases not matched to a gene: 9. CDR1 and CDR2 from the germline V gene are ENHRY and SYGVKD. The CDR3 is 16 amino acids. CDR3 sequence reads: CAISVDTGGLNYGYTF. CDR3 DNA sequence: TGTGCCATCAGTGTGGATACAGGGGGATTGAACTATGGCTACACCTTC.

This rearrangement joins TRBV24-1 to TRBJ1-1; no firm D call. The CDR3 is 16 amino acids. V shed 3 bases and J shed 2 bases, with 15 bases lying between them. The germline gives CDR1 KGHDR, CDR2 SFDVKD. The CDR3 region is CATSDRPKPINTEAFF. The CDR3 nucleotides read TGTGCCACCAGTGATCGGCCCAAGCCTATTAACACTGAAGCTTTCTTT.

This clonotype was detected ten times or more. The gene calls are TRBV4-3 and TRBJ2-3; 8 bases are shared with TRBD1. The CDR3 covers 13 residues. CDR1 LGHNA and CDR2 YSLEER come from the germline V gene. The V gene end was trimmed by 2 bases and the J gene end by 6 bases; junction bases not matched to a gene: 1. The CDR3 sequence: CASSQWDRDTQYF. In DNA, the CDR3 is TGCGCCAGCAGCCAATGGGACAGGGATACGCAGTATTTT.

This clonotype was recorded many times. The gene calls are TRBV7-2 and TRBJ2-7; possibly TRBD2 for D (5 bases). CDR3 length: 14 residues. Germline CDR1 is SGHTA and CDR2 is FQGNSA. Trimming left V 4 bases short and J 6 bases short, with 16 bases between. The CDR3 reads CASSSPSGRGEQYF. In DNA, the CDR3 is TGTGCCAGCAGCTCCCCAAGCGGTCGGGGCGAGCAGTACTTC.

For this clonotype: A junction boundary mismatches the germline segment, possibly from a read error. The DNA for the CDR3 is TGCAGTGCTAGAATATTCAATGATCAGTTCTTC. Its protein product is CSARIFNDQFF. The chain couples TRBV20-1 to TRBJ2-1; D remains ambiguous. CDR3 length: 11 amino acids. CDR1 is DFQATT and CDR2 is SNEGSKA in the germline V gene (reference sequence).

Many counts were recorded for this clonotype. One junction end does not reproduce the germline sequence, and a read error may be involved. The rearrangement joins TRBV7-2 to TRBJ2-3; 12 positions match TRBD2. CDR3 size: 12 residues. Germline-derived CDR1 and CDR2 are SGHTA and FQGNSA. The CDR3 here is CASSLGGLAGHF. In DNA, the CDR3 is TGTGCCAGCAGCTTAGGAGGACTAGCGGGGCATTTT.

This clonotype was counted many times. The V call is TRBV7-8, the J call TRBJ2-7; 14 positions agree with TRBD2. The V gene end was trimmed by 5 bases and the J gene end by 6 bases; junction bases not matched to a gene: 6. The CDR3 is 15 residues long. The germline V gene encodes CDR1 SGHVS and CDR2 FQNEAQ. CDR3 nucleotide sequence: TGTGCCAGCAGCATCTCCGGGACTAGCGGGAGCGAGCAGTACTTC. Translation gives CASSISGTSGSEQYF.

This clonotype has at least ten counts. The chain joins TRBV7-9 to TRBJ2-2; tentatively, D is TRBD1 (6 bases). Germline lookup yields CDR1 SEHNR and CDR2 FQNEAQ (reference sequence). This CDR3 is 14 amino acids long. V was trimmed by 5 bases and J by 1 base, leaving 8 bases between them. CDR3 DNA: TGTGCCAGCAGCCAAGGGGGGAACACCGGGGAGCTGTTTTTT. This encodes CASSQGGNTGELFF.

This clonotype was seen a handful of times. V and J are TRBV19 and TRBJ1-5, with 10 bases fitting TRBD1. From germline, CDR1 is LNHDA and CDR2 SQIVND (reference sequence). This CDR3 has 15 amino acids. Trimming at V came to 3 bases and at J to 3 bases, leaving 2 bases not matched to a gene. The CDR3 nucleotides read TGTGCCAGTAGTATGGGACAGGGGACCAATCAGCCCCAGCATTTT. It yields the protein CASSMGQGTNQPQHF.

This clonotype was seen many times. The chain carries TRBV2 and TRBJ1-1; D uncertain. CDR1 is SNHLY and CDR2 is FYNNEI in the germline V gene. V lost 4 bases to trimming and J lost 2 bases, with 14 bases between them. This CDR3 is 15 amino acids long. DNA of the CDR3: TGTGCCAGCAGTGTGACAAGGGCGGGAAACACTGAAGCTTTCTTT. This gives the protein CASSVTRAGNTEAFF.

This clonotype showed up many times. This sequence joins TRBV7-2 and TRBJ2-7, with 10 bases aligning to TRBD2. The V segment lost 3 bases and the J segment 0 bases; nucleotides outside the gene matches: 8. Germline CDR1 is SGHTA and CDR2 is FQGNSA. The CDR3 contains 17 residues. The CDR3 reads CASSLIGLAASSYEQYF. The CDR3 nucleotides are TGTGCCAGCAGCTTGATAGGACTAGCGGCCAGCTCCTACGAGCAGTACTTC.

At least ten counts were recorded for this clonotype. The rearrangement joins TRBV7-9 to TRBJ1-2; D possibly corresponds to TRBD1 (6 bases). CDR1 and CDR2 from the germline V gene are SEHNR and FQNEAQ (reference sequence). This CDR3 spans 11 amino acids. V was trimmed by 4 bases and J by 8 bases, leaving 8 bases between them. CDR3 amino acids: CASSSGGGYTF. CDR3 DNA: TGTGCCAGCAGCTCGGGGGGCGGCTACACCTTC.

The chain recombines TRBV12-3 or TRBV12-4 with TRBJ1-1; 9 positions agree with TRBD1. Trimming took 10 bases from V and 1 from J; bases not matched to a gene: 7. CDR3 size: 14 residues. CDR3 region: CATRQGGGNTEAFF. CDR3 nucleotides: TGTGCCACCCGACAGGGGGGGGGGAACACTGAAGCTTTCTTT.